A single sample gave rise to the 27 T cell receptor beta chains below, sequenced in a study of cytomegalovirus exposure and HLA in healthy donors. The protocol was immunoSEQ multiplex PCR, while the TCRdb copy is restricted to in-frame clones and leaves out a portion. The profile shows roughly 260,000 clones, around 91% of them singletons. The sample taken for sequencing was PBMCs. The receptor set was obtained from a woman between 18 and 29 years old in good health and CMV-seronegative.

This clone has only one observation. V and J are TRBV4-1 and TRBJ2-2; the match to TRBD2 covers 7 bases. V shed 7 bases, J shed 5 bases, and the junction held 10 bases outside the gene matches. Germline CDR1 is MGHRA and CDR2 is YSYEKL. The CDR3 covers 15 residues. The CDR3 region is CASTATRGGTGELFF. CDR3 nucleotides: TGCGCCAGCACCGCCACGAGGGGAGGGACCGGGGAGCTGTTTTTT.

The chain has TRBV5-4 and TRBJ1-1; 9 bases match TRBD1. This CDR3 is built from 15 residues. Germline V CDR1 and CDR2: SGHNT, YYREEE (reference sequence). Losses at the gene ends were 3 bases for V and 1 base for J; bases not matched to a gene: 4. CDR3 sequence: CASSSYRGQNTEAFF. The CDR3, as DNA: TGTGCCAGCAGCTCCTACAGGGGGCAGAACACTGAAGCTTTCTTT.

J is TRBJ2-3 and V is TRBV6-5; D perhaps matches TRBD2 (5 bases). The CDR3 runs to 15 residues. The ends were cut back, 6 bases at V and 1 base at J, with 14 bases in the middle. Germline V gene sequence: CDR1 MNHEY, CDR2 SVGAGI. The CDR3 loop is CASSRLSAGTDTQYF. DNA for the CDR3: TGTGCCAGCAGCCGTCTTAGCGCGGGCACAGATACGCAGTATTTT.

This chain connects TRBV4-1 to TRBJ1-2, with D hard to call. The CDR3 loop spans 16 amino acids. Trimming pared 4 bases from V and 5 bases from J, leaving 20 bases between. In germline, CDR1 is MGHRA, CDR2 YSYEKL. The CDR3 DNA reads TGCGCCAGCAGCCGTGAGACCGGGAGCCCGGGATATGGCTACACCTTC. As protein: CASSRETGSPGYGYTF.

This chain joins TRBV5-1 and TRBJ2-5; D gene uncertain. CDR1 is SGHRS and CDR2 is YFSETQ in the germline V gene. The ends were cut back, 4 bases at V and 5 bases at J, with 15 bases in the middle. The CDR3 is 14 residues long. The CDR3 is CASSPLDPRETQYF. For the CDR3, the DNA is TGCGCCAGCAGCCCTCTAGACCCCCGGGAGACCCAGTACTTC.

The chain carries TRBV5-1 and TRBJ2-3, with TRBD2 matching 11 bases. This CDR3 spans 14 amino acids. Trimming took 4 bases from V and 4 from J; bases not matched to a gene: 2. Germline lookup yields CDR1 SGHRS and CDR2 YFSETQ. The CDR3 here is CASSVSGGADTQYF. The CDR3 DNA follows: TGCGCCAGCAGCGTTAGCGGGGGGGCAGATACGCAGTATTTT.

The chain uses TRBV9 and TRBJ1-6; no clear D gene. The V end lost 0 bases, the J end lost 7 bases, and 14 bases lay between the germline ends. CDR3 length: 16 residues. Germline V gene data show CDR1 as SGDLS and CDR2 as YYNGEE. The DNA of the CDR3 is TGTGCCAGCAGCGTAGACTTATGGCAGGCAAATTCACCCCTCCACTTT. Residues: CASSVDLWQANSPLHF.

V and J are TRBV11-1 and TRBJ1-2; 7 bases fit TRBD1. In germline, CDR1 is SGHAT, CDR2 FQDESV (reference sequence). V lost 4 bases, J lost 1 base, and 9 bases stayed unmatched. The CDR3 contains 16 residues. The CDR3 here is CASSYRTGLINYGYTF. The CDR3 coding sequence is TGTGCCAGCAGCTACCGGACAGGCCTCATTAACTATGGCTACACCTTC.

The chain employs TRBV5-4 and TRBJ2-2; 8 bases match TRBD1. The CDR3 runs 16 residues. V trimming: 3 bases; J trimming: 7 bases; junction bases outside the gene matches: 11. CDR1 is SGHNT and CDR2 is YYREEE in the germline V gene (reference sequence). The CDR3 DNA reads TGTGCCAGCAGCTCCGGACAGGGTGATTACGGCGGGGAGCTGTTTTTT. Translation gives CASSSGQGDYGGELFF.

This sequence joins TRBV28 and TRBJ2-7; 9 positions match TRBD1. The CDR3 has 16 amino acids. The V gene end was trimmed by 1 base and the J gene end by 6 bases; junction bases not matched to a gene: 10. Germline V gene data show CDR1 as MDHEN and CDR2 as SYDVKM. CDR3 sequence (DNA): TGTGCCAGCAGTTTATCCCCCGGGACAGGGTGGGCCGAGCAGTACGTC. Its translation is CASSLSPGTGWAEQYV.

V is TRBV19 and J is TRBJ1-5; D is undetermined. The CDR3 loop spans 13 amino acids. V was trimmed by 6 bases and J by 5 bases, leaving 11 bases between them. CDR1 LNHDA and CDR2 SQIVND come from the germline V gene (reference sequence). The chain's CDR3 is CASSEGSHQPQHF. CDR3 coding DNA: TGTGCCAGTAGCGAGGGTTCGCATCAGCCCCAGCATTTT.

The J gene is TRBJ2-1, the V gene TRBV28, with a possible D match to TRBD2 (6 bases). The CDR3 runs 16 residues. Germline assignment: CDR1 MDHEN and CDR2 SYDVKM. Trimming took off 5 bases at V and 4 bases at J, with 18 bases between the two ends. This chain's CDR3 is CASSPGLPGLYNEQFF. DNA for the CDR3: TGTGCCAGCAGTCCCGGACTACCGGGCCTTTACAATGAGCAGTTCTTC.

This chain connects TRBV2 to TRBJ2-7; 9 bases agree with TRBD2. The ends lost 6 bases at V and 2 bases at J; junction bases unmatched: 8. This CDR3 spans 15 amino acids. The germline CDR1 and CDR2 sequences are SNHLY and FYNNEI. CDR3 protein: CASRSSGEQTYEQYV. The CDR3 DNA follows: TGTGCCAGCAGGTCTAGCGGGGAGCAGACCTACGAGCAGTACGTC.

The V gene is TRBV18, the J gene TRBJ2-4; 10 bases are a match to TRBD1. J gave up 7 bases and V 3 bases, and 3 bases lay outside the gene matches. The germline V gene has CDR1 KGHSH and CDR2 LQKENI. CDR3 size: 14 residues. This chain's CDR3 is CASSPGTGENIQYF. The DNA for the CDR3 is TGTGCCAGCTCACCGGGGACAGGGGAGAACATTCAGTACTTC.

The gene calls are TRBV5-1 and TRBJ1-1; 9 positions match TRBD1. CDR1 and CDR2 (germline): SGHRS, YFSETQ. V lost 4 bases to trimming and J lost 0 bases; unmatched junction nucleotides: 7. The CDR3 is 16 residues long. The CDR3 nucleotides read TGCGCCAGCAGCAACGGACAGGGGTTCATGAACACTGAAGCTTTCTTT. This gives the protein CASSNGQGFMNTEAFF.

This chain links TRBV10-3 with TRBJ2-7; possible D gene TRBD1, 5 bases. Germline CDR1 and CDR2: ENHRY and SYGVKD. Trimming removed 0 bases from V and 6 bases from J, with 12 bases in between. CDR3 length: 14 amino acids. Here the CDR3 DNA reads TGTGCCATCAGTGAGTCGCACTCACAGGCCGAGCAGTACGTC. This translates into CAISESHSQAEQYV.

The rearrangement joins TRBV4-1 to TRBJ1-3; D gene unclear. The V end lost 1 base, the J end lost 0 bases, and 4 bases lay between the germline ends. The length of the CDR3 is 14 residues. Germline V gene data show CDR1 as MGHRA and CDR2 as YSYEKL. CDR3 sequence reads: CASSQAGSGNTIYF. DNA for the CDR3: TGCGCCAGCAGCCAAGCAGGCTCTGGAAACACCATATATTTT.

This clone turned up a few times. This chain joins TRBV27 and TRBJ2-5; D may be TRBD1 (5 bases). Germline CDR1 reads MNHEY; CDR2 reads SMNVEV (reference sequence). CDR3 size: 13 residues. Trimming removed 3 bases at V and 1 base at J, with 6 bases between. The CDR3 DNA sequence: TGTGCCAGCAGTTTGGGGCCCCAAGAGACCCAGTACTTC. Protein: CASSLGPQETQYF.

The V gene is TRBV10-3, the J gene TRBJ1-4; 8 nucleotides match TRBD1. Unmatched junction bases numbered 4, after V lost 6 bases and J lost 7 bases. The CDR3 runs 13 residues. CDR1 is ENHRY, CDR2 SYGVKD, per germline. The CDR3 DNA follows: TGTGCCATCAGAGGGGACAGGACTGAAAAACTGTTTTTT. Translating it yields CAIRGDRTEKLFF.

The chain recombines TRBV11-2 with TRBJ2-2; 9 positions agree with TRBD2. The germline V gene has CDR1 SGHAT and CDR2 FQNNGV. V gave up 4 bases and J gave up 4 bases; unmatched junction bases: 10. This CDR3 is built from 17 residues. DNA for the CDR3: TGTGCCAGCAGCTACACATTGCGGGGGGGAATCACCGGGGAGCTGTTTTTT. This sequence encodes CASSYTLRGGITGELFF.

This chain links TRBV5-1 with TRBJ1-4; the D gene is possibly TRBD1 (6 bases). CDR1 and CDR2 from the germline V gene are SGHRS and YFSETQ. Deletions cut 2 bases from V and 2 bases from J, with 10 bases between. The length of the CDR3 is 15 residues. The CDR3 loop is CASSFRGYTNEKLFF. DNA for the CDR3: TGCGCCAGCAGCTTTAGGGGGTATACTAATGAAAAACTGTTTTTT.

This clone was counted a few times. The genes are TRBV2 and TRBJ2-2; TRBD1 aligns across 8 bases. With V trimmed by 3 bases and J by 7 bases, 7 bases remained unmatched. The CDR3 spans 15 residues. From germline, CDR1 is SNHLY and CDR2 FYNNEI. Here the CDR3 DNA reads TGTGCCAGCAGTGATCGCCAGGGGGCGGGCGGGGAGCTGTTTTTT. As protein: CASSDRQGAGGELFF.

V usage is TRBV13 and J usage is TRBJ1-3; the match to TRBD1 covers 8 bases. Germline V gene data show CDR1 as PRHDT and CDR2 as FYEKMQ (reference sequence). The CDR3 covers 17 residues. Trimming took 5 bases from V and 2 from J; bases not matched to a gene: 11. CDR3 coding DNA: TGTGCCAGCAGCCCTATCGACAGGGGAGCAGCTGGAAACACCATATATTTT. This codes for CASSPIDRGAAGNTIYF.

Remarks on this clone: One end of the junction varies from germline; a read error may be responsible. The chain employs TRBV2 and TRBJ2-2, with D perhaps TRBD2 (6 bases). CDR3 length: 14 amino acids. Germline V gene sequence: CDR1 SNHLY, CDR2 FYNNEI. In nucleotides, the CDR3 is TGTGCCAGCAGCGAAGGGACTCAGTTGTGGGAGCTGTTTTTT. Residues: CASSEGTQLWELFF.

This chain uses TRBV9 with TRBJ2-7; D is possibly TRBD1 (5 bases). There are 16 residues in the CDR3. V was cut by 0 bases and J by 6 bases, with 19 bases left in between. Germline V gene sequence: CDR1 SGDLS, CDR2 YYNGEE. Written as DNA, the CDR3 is TGTGCCAGCAGCGTAGGGCACGCGGTAGGGGTAGGCGAGCAGTACTTC. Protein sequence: CASSVGHAVGVGEQYF.

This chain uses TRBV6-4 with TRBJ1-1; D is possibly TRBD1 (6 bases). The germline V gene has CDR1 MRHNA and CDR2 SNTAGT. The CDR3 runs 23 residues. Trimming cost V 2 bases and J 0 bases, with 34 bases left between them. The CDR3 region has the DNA TGTGCCAGCAGTGACCCACACCTGGGGGCTTGCCCTCCTATATTTCCTATGAACACTGAAGCTTTCTTT. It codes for CASSDPHLGACPPIFPMNTEAFF.

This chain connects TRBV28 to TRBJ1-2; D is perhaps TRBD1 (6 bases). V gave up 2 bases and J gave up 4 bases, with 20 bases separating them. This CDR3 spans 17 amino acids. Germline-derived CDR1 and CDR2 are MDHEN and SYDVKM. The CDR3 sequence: CASSLGAGELLSYGYTF. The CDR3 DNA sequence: TGTGCCAGCAGTTTAGGGGCAGGGGAATTGTTGAGCTATGGCTACACCTTC.